This note documents a single TCR beta chain sequence. Antigen specificity is unknown. The sample originates from a study of T cells after yellow fever vaccination. About the research overall: Researchers used SMART-Seq v4 Ultra Low Input to prepare fractions that had low cell numbers.

Template-switching 5'RACE yielded the TCR cDNA; a universal primer site and UMIs were added in the process. TCRdb reprocessed the 5' RACE reads with MiXCR, giving one entry per CDR3 protein. The sample includes some 300,000 distinct CDR3 sequences, about 8.3% seen only once; the top ten take approximately 15%. Trimming removed 5 bases at V and 6 bases at J, with 11 bases between. The CDR3 covers 13 residues. Germline V gene data show CDR1 as SGHNT and CDR2 as YENEEA. General study findings and limits: Booster samples showed a return of most primary-vaccination clones (roughly 96% CD4, about 88% CD8).

This TCR came from a man aged 18 to 35 who received the YFV17D yellow fever vaccine. This sample comprised PBMCs, obtained more than 40 days after the first yellow fever vaccination. This sequence joins TRBV11-3 and TRBJ2-1, with D perhaps TRBD2 (5 bases). CDR3 sequence: CASSPDGGNEQFF. CDR3 nucleotide sequence: TGTGCCAGCAGCCCCGACGGAGGCAATGAGCAGTTCTTC.